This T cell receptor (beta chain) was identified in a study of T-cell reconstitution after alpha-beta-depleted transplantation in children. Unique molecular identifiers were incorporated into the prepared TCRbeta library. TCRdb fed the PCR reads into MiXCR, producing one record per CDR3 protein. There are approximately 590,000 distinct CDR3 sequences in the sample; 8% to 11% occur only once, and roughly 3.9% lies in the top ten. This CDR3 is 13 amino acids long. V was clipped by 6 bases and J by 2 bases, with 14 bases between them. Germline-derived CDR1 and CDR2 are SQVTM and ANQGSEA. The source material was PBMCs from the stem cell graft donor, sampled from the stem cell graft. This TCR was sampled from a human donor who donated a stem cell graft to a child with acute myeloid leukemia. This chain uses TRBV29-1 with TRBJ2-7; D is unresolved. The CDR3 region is CSVKTSGTYEQYF. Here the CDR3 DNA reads TGCAGCGTCAAAACCTCAGGAACCTACGAGCAGTACTTC.